The 9 T cell receptor beta chains presented below share a single source sample, sequenced in a study of T-cell reconstitution after alpha-beta-depleted transplantation in children. During its preparation, the TCRbeta library received unique molecular identifiers. TCRdb ran MiXCR on the PCR reads and lists one entry per CDR3 protein. The sample records 600,000 or so distinct CDR3 sequences, 23% being singletons. The sequenced sample was PBMCs, mostly from graft donor cells, obtained 360 days after TCRalphabeta/CD19-depleted stem cell transplant. The receptor set was obtained from a boy younger than two who had a stem cell transplant for acute myeloid leukemia, so the T cells may come from the graft donor.

The sample holds one count of this clonotype. The chain links TRBV6-2 or TRBV6-3 to TRBJ2-3, with D perhaps given as TRBD1 or TRBD2 (5 bases each). CDR1 is MNHEY, CDR2 SVGEGT, per germline. The V gene lost 8 bases and the J gene lost 6 bases, with 21 bases spanning the gap. The CDR3 runs 15 residues. CDR3 loop: CASYSQQAWGDTQYF. As DNA, the CDR3 is TGTGCCAGCTACTCCCAGCAGGCCTGGGGGGATACGCAGTATTTT.

This clonotype was counted many times. This chain joins TRBV3-1 and TRBJ2-7; 7 positions agree with TRBD1. J was trimmed by 7 bases and V by 1 base; bases with no gene match: 4. This CDR3 has 13 residues. Germline V gene lookup returns CDR1 LGHDT and CDR2 YNNKEL (reference sequence). CDR3 amino acids: CASSQGTGVEQYV. CDR3 nucleotides: TGTGCCAGCAGCCAAGGGACAGGCGTTGAGCAGTACGTC.

This chain uses TRBV20-1 with TRBJ2-5, with D hard to call. The length of the CDR3 is 13 residues. Germline CDR1 DFQATT, CDR2 SNEGSKA (reference sequence). V lost 0 bases, J lost 3 bases, and 8 bases lay in between. The chain's CDR3 is CSARDDRKETQYF. CDR3 DNA sequence: TGCAGTGCTAGAGATGATCGGAAAGAGACCCAGTACTTC.

Details on this clonotype: This may arise from a read error, as a much more abundant clone is one base away. No conserved phenylalanine or tryptophan ends this CDR3, so it is likely a read error. The rearrangement uses TRBV12-3 or TRBV12-4 and TRBJ1-2; weak D call: TRBD1 (5 bases). V lost 3 bases and J 7 bases, leaving 15 bases between the germline ends. CDR3 size: 14 residues. The CDR3 nucleotides are TGTGCCAGCAGTTTTCCCCAGGGAAAGCCTGGCTACACCTGC. This translates into CASSFPQGKPGYTC.

This clonotype has more than one count but fewer than ten. This chain uses TRBV6-5 with TRBJ1-5, with unresolved D. Germline values: CDR1 MNHEY, CDR2 SVGAGI. Deletions cut 2 bases from V and 0 bases from J, with 8 bases between. The CDR3 is 15 residues long. CDR3 sequence (DNA): TGTGCCAGCAGTTACGTGGCAGGTAGCAATCAGCCCCAGCATTTT. As protein: CASSYVAGSNQPQHF.

This clonotype has just a few counts. The chain links TRBV20-1 to TRBJ2-2, with 9 positions matching TRBD1. The ends lost 0 bases at V and 7 bases at J; junction bases unmatched: 3. CDR1 DFQATT and CDR2 SNEGSKA come from the germline V gene (reference sequence). The CDR3 is made up of 14 amino acids. Here the CDR3 DNA reads TGCAGTGCTAGAGAACGGACAGGGGTCGGGGAGCTGTTTTTT. This sequence encodes CSARERTGVGELFF.

The rearrangement joins TRBV29-1 to TRBJ1-6; no clear D. The CDR3 has 12 amino acids. The V gene lost 8 bases and the J gene lost 6 bases, with 11 bases spanning the gap. In germline, CDR1 is SQVTM, CDR2 ANQGSEA. CDR3: CSYRMVNSPLHF. The CDR3 DNA follows: TGCAGCTATAGAATGGTTAATTCACCCCTCCACTTT. Drawing the rest from reference TRBV29-1 and TRBJ1-6, the complete variable domain is SAVISQKPSRDICQRGTSLTIQCQVDSQVTMMFWYRQQPGQSLTLIATANQGSEATYESGFVIDKFPISRPNLTFSTLTVSNMSPEDSSIYLCSYRMVNSPLHFGNGTRLTVT.

This rearrangement joins TRBV20-1 to TRBJ2-6; D is unclear. The length of the CDR3 is 13 residues. Germline CDR1 is DFQATT and CDR2 is SNEGSKA (reference sequence). V was pared by 8 bases and J by 0 bases, with 8 bases between. The CDR3 region is CSSTVSGANVLTF. The CDR3 nucleotides are TGCAGTTCCACGGTCTCTGGGGCCAACGTCCTGACTTTC.

This clonotype was picked up many times. The gene calls are TRBV20-1 and TRBJ2-3; TRBD2 matches 10 bases. The germline CDR1 and CDR2 sequences are DFQATT and SNEGSKA (reference sequence). V lost 0 bases and J lost 6; bases outside the gene matches: 9. The CDR3 contains 16 residues. The CDR3 DNA follows: TGCAGTGCTAGAGACGAAGGACTAGCGGAGTATGATACGCAGTATTTT. Its protein product is CSARDEGLAEYDTQYF.